These 7 T cell receptor beta chains came from one sample sequenced in a study of T cell repertoires in cytomegalovirus infection. MiXCR, applied by TCRdb to the reads, yields one record per CDR3 protein. The table shows around 320,000 distinct CDR3 sequences, with approximately 9.5% occurring only once. Source material: PBMCs. The receptors were gathered from a human donor in good health (CMV status not recorded). Some clones in this sample may be carry-over from other donors' samples.

There are many counts of this clonotype. The rearrangement uses TRBV7-2 and TRBJ1-4; 9 bases map to TRBD1. The CDR3 contains 15 residues. CDR1 and CDR2 from the germline V gene are SGHTA and FQGNSA. V gave up 5 bases and J gave up 5 bases; unmatched junction bases: 6. CDR3 loop: CASSHRTGVNEKLFF. CDR3 in DNA: TGTGCCAGCAGCCATCGGACAGGGGTAAATGAAAAACTGTTTTTT.

This CDR3 is CASSPQGKGSPLHF. The CDR3 region has the DNA TGTGCCAGCAGCCCACAGGGGAAGGGATCACCCCTCCACTTT. The J gene is TRBJ1-6, the V gene TRBV7-2; TRBD1 aligns across 7 bases. V was clipped by 5 bases and J by 10 bases; unmatched bases: 8. Germline loops: CDR1 SGHTA, CDR2 FQGNSA. The CDR3 covers 14 residues.

This clonotype occurred many times. In DNA form, the CDR3 reads TGTGCCAGCGGGCGGAACACCGGGGAGCTGTTTTTT. This gives the protein CASGRNTGELFF. The V call is TRBV7-2, the J call TRBJ2-2; D gene ambiguous. V was clipped by 8 bases and J by 1 base, with 5 bases between them. The CDR3 extends over 12 amino acids. The germline V gene encodes CDR1 SGHTA and CDR2 FQGNSA.

CDR3 loop: CASKGQGYYNEQFF. DNA of the CDR3: TGTGCCAGCAAGGGACAGGGATACTACAATGAGCAGTTCTTC. The gene calls are TRBV25-1 and TRBJ2-1; TRBD1 aligns across 9 bases. This CDR3 contains 14 residues. The germline CDR1 and CDR2 sequences are MGHDK and SYGVNS. With 7 bases clipped from V and 3 bases from J, the junction kept 4 bases outside the gene matches.

This clonotype was seen repeatedly, ten times or more. The rearrangement links TRBV11-2 to TRBJ1-2; a possible D gene is TRBD1 (5 bases). The CDR3 contains 15 residues. CDR1 and CDR2 from the germline V gene are SGHAT and FQNNGV. V was pared by 3 bases and J by 2 bases, with 13 bases between. Written as DNA, the CDR3 is TGTGCCAGCAGCTTTTTAGAGGGGTGGAACTATGGCTACACCTTC. Its translation: CASSFLEGWNYGYTF.

This clonotype has only a few counts. The V call is TRBV11-2, the J call TRBJ2-1; D possibly corresponds to TRBD2 (5 bases). This CDR3 region has 14 residues. CDR1 is SGHAT and CDR2 is FQNNGV in the germline V gene. Trimming cost V 8 bases and J 0 bases, with 11 bases left between them. CDR3 in DNA: TGTGCCAGCCGGTCTAGCCCCTCCTACAATGAGCAGTTCTTC. This sequence encodes CASRSSPSYNEQFF.

The chain has TRBV5-6 and TRBJ2-2; D is unclear. The V gene lost 4 bases and the J gene lost 0 bases, with 13 bases spanning the gap. Germline loops: CDR1 SGHDT, CDR2 YYEEEE. The CDR3 is 16 residues long. CDR3 residues: CASSHPRAANTGELFF. The CDR3 bases are TGTGCCAGCAGCCACCCAAGGGCGGCGAACACCGGGGAGCTGTTTTTT.